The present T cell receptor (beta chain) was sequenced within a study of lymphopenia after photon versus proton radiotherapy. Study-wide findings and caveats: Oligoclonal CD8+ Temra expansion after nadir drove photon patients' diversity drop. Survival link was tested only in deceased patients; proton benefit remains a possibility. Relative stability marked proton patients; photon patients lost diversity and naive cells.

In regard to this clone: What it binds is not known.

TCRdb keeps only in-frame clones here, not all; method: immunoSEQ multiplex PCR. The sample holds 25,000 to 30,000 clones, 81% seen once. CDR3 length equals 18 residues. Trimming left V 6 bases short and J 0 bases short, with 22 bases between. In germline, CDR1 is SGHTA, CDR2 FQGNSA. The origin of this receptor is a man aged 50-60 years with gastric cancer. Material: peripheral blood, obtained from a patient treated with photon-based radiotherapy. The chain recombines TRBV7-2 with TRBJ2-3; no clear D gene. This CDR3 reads CASRRTRGPITSTDTQYF. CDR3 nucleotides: TGTGCCAGCAGGCGCACCCGAGGTCCCATAACTAGCACAGATACGCAGTATTTT.